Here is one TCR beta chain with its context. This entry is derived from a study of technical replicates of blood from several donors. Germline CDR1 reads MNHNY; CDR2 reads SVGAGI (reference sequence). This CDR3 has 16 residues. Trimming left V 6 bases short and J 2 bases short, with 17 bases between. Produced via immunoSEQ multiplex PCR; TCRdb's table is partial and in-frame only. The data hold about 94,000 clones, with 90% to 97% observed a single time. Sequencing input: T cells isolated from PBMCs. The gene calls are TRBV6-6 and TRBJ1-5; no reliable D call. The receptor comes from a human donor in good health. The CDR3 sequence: CASSLMGRDRNQPQHF. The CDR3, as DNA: TGTGCCAGCAGCCTCATGGGCCGGGATCGCAATCAGCCCCAGCATTTT.